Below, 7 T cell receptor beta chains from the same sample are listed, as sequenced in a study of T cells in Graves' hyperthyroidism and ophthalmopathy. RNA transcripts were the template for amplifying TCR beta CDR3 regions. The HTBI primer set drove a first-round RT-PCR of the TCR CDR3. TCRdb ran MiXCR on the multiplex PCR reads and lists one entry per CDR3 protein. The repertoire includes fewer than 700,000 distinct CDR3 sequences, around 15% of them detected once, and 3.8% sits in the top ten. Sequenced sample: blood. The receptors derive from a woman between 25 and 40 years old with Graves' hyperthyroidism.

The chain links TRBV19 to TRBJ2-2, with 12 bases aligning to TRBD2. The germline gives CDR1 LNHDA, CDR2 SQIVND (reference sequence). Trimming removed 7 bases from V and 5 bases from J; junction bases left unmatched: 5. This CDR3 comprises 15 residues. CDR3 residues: CASMRLAGETGELFF. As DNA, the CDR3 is TGTGCCAGTATGAGACTAGCGGGAGAAACCGGGGAGCTGTTTTTT. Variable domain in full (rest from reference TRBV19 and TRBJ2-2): DGGITQSPKYLFRKEGQNVTLSCEQNLNHDAMYWYRQDPGQGLRLIYYSQIVNDFQKGDIAEGYSVSREKKESFPLTVTSAQKNPTAFYLCASMRLAGETGELFFGEGSRLTVL.

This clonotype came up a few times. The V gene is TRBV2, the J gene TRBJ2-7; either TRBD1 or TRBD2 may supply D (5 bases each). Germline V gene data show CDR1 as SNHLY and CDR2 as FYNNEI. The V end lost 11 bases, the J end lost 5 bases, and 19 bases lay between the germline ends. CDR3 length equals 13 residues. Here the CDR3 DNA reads TGTGCCTGTCACCGGGGCCTGGGAAACGAGCAGTACTTC. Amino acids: CACHRGLGNEQYF.

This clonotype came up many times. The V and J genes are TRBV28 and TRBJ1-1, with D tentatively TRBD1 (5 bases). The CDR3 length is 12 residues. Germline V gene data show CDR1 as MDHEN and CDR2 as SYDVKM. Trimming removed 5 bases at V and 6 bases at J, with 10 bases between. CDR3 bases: TGTGCCAGCAGTCAACAGGAGCCTGAAGCTTTCTTT. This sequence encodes CASSQQEPEAFF.

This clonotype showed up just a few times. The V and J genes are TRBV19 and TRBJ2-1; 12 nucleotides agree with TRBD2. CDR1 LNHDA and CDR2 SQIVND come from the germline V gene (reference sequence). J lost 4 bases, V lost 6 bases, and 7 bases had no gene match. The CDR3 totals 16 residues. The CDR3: CASRPTSGRRYNEQFF. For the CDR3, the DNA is TGTGCCAGTAGGCCTACTAGCGGGAGGCGGTACAATGAGCAGTTCTTC.

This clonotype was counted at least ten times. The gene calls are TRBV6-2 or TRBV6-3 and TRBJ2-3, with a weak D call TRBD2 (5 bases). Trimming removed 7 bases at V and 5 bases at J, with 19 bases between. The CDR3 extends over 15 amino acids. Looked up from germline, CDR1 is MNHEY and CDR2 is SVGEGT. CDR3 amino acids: CASKSWENGGDTQYF. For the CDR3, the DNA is TGTGCCAGCAAGAGTTGGGAGAATGGCGGAGATACGCAGTATTTT.

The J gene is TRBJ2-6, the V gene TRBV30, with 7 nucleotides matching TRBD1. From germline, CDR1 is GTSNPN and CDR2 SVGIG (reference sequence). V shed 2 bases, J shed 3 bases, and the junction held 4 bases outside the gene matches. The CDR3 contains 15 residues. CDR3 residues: CAWSRQGGGANVLTF. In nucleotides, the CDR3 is TGTGCCTGGAGTCGACAGGGTGGTGGGGCCAACGTCCTGACTTTC.

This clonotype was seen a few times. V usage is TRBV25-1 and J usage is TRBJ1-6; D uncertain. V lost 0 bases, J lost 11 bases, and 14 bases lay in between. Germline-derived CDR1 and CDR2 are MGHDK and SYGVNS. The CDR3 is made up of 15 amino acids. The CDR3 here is CASSEYKTGRTPLHF. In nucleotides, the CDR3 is TGTGCCAGCAGTGAATACAAAACGGGGAGGACACCCCTCCACTTT.